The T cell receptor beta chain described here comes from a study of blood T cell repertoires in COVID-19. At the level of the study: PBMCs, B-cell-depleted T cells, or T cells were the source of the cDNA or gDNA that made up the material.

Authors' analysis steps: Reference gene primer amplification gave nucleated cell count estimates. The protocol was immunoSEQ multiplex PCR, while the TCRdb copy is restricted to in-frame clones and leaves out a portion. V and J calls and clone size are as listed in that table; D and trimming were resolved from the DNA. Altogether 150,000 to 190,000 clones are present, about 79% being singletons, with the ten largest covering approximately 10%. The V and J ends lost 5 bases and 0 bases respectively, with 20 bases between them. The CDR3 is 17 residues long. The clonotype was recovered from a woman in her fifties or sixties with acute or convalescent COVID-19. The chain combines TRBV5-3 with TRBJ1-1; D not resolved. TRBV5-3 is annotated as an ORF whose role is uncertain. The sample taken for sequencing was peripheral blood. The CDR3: CARRWTSSRSMNTEAFF. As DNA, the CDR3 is TGTGCCAGAAGGTGGACTTCTTCAAGGAGTATGAACACTGAAGCTTTCTTT.